The clone carrying this T cell receptor beta chain was observed once. The V gene's germline CDR1 is DFQATT and CDR2 SNEGSKA (reference sequence). Trimming stripped 3 bases from V and 5 bases from J, with 14 bases between. This CDR3 contains 14 residues. The record originates from a study of CD8 T cells in Susac syndrome. Study context: Sequencing included Susac syndrome patients, roughly 6 of them with active disease and fewer than 10 in remission.

TCR beta sequences were obtained from blood CD8+ and CD4+ T cells. When the RNA was reverse transcribed, random hexamers were used with an input of roughly 0.5 to 1 ug. TCRdb redid the calling of the immunoSEQ multiplex PCR reads with MiXCR, one entry per CDR3 protein. Among about 140,000 distinct CDR3 sequences listed, approximately 95% were seen once. Specimen: CD4+ T cells from PBMCs. The sequence was collected from a human donor with Susac syndrome. The rearrangement uses TRBV20-1 and TRBJ1-5, with D tentatively TRBD1 (6 bases). DNA of the CDR3: TGCAGTGCTAGTATAGTGGCAGGGGATCAGCCCCAGCATTTT. It specifies CSASIVAGDQPQHF.